This T cell receptor beta chain was captured by sequencing in a study of T cells in Graves' hyperthyroidism and ophthalmopathy. The study, taken as a whole, reports: Also found in blood were most expanded thyroid clonotypes above 0.001.

Subjects aged 18 to 65 presented with newly diagnosed hyperthyroidism of less than 2 months' duration. CDR1 and CDR2 from the germline V gene are SGHVS and FQNEAQ. The CDR3 is 14 amino acids. The V gene end was trimmed by 5 bases and the J gene end by 5 bases; junction bases not matched to a gene: 7. RNA transcripts yielded amplified TCR beta CDR3 regions. HTBI primers were used for first-round RT-PCR of the TCR CDR3. From the multiplex PCR reads, TCRdb called clonotypes with MiXCR, one entry per CDR3 protein. The repertoire holds roughly 100,000 distinct CDR3 sequences, about 51% seen once, with around 30% in the top ten. In its sample, this clonotype was seen a few times. The target antigen is unknown.

The source is a woman aged 40 to 50 with Graves' hyperthyroidism. The genes are TRBV7-8 and TRBJ2-5; 8 bases agree with TRBD2. Sequencing was performed on blood. Here the CDR3 reads CASSMTAGAETQYF. CDR3 sequence (DNA): TGTGCCAGCAGCATGACAGCGGGAGCTGAGACCCAGTACTTC.